The T cell receptor (beta chain) described here comes from a study of T cells in Graves' hyperthyroidism and ophthalmopathy. Findings and caveats of the study: Ophthalmopathy cases were set apart from stable hyperthyroidism by a 13 V-J model. Most clonotypes expanded in the thyroid (above 0.001) were also present in blood. Ophthalmopathy onset followed model prediction by a median about six months.

This clonotype was seen repeatedly, ten times or more. Its matching antigen is unknown. Extraction of PBMCs used 8.5 to 10 ml of fresh peripheral blood. Regions amplified from RNA transcripts were the TCR beta CDR3 regions. An initial round of RT-PCR targeting the TCR CDR3 relied on the HTBI primer set. MiXCR, run by TCRdb on the multiplex PCR reads, gives a single entry per CDR3 protein. The table has about 420,000 distinct CDR3 sequences, roughly 15% seen once. This CDR3 has 16 amino acids. The germline V and J ends were trimmed by 3 bases and 7 bases, with 16 bases remaining between them. The germline V gene has CDR1 KGHSH and CDR2 LQKENI.

The rearrangement uses TRBV18 and TRBJ1-6; unclear D gene. The sample was blood. The origin of this receptor is a woman aged 18-29 years with Graves' hyperthyroidism. In DNA form, the CDR3 reads TGTGCCAGCTCACCCGAAGCGGCGAGGGTGAATTCACCCCTCCACTTT. Amino acids: CASSPEAARVNSPLHF. Together with reference TRBV18 and TRBJ1-6, the CDR3 gives the full variable domain: NAGVMQNPRHLVRRRGQEARLRCSPMKGHSHVYWYRQLPEEGLKFMVYLQKENIIDESGMPKERFSAEFPKEGPSILRIQQVVRGDSAAYFCASSPEAARVNSPLHFGNGTRLTVT.